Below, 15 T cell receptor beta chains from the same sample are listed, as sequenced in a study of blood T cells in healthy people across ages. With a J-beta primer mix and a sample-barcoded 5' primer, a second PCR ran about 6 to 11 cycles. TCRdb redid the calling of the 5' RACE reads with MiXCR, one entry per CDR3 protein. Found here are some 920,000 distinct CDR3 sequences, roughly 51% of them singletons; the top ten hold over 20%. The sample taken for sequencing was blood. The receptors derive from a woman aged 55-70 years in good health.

This chain's CDR3 is CASSQLAGGWKNIQYF. The CDR3 nucleotides read TGTGCCAGCAGTCAACTAGCGGGAGGATGGAAAAACATTCAGTACTTC. The chain employs TRBV12-3 or TRBV12-4 and TRBJ2-4; 12 bases map to TRBD2. The V and J ends lost 5 bases and 4 bases, in that order; junction bases with no gene match: 6. CDR3 length: 16 residues.

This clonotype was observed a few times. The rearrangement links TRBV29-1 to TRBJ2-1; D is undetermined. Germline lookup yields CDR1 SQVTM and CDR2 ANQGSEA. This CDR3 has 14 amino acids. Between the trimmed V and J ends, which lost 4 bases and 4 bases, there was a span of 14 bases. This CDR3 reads CSVGPQATYNEQFF. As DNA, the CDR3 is TGCAGCGTTGGCCCCCAGGCCACGTACAATGAGCAGTTCTTC.

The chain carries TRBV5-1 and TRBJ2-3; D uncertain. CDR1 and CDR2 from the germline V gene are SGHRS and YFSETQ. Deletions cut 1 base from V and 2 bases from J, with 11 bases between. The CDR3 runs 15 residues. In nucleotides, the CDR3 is TGCGCCAGCAGCTTGCTAGGAGAAACCACAGATACGCAGTATTTT. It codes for CASSLLGETTDTQYF.

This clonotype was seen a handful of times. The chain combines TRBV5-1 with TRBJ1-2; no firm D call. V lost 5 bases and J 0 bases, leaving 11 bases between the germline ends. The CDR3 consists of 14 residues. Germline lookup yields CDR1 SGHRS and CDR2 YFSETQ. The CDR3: CASRSRVSNYGYTF. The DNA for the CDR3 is TGCGCCAGCAGATCGCGAGTTTCTAACTATGGCTACACCTTC.

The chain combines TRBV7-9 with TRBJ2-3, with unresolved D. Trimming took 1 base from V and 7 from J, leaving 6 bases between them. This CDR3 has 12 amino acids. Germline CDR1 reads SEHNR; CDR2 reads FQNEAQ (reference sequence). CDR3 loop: CASSLVANTQYF. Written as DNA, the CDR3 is TGTGCCAGCAGCTTAGTTGCCAATACGCAGTATTTT.

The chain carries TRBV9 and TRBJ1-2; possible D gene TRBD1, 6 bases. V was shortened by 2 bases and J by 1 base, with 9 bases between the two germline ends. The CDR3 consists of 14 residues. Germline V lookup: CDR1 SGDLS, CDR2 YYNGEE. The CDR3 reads CASSVGQFNYGYTF. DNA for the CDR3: TGTGCCAGCAGCGTCGGACAGTTTAACTATGGCTACACCTTC.

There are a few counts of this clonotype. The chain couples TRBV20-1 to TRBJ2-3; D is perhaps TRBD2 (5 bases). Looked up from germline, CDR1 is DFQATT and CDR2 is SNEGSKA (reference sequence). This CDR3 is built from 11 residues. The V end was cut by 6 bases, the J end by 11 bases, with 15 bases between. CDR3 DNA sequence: TGCAGTGCCCCGACTACTCGGGTGCAGTATTTT. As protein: CSAPTTRVQYF.

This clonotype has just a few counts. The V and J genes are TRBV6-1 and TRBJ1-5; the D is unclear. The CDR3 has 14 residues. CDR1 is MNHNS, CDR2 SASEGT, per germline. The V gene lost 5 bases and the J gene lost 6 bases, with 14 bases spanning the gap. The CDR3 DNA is TGTGCCAGCAGTCTGACGCGCGAGGGTCAGCCCCAGCATTTT. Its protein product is CASSLTREGQPQHF.

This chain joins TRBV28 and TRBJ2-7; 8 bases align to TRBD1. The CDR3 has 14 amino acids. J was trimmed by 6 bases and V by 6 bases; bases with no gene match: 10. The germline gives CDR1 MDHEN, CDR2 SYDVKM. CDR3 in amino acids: CASRSLRQGTEQYF. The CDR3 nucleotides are TGTGCCAGCAGATCTTTAAGACAGGGGACCGAGCAGTACTTC. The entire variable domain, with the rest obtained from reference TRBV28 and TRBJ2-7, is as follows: DVKVTQSSRYLVKRTGEKVFLECVQDMDHENMFWYRQDPGLGLRLIYFSYDVKMKEKGDIPEGYSVSREKKERFSLILESASTNQTSMYLCASRSLRQGTEQYFGPGTRLTVT.

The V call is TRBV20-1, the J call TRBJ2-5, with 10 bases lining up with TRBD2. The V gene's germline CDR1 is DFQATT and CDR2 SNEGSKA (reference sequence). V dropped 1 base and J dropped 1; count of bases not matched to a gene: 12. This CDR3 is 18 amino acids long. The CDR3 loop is CSARVPIPKREGQETQYF. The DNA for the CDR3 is TGCAGTGCTAGAGTGCCGATTCCTAAGCGGGAGGGCCAAGAGACCCAGTACTTC.

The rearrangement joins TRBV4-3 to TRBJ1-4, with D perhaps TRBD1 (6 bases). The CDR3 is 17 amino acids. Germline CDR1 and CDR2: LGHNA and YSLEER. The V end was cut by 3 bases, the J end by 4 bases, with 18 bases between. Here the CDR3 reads CASSQRTGGRDNEKLFF. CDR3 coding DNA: TGCGCCAGCAGCCAGCGCACCGGGGGGCGAGATAATGAAAAACTGTTTTTT.

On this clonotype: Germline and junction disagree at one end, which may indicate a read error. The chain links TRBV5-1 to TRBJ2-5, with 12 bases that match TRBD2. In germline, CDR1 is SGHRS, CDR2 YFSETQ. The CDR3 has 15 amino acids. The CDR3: CASSHLAGGSETQSF. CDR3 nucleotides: TGCGCCAGCAGCCACCTAGCGGGAGGGTCAGAGACCCAGTCCTTC.

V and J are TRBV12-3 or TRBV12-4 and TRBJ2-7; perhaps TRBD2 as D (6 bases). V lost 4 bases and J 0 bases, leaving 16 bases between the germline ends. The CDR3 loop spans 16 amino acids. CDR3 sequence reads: CASSWGVRASSYEQYF. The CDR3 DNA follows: TGTGCCAGCAGTTGGGGGGTCAGGGCGAGCTCCTACGAGCAGTACTTC.

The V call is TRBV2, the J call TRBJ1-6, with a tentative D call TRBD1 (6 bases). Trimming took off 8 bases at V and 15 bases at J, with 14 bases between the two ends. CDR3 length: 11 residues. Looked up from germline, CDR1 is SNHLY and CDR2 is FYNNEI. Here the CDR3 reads CASYRDSSLHF. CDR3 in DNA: TGTGCCAGCTACAGGGATAGTAGCCTCCACTTT.

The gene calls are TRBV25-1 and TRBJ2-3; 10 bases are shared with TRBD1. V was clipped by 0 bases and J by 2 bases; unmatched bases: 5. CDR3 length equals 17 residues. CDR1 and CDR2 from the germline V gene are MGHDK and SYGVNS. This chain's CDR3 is CASSEYSDRGITDTQYF. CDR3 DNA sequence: TGTGCCAGCAGTGAATATTCGGACAGGGGGATCACAGATACGCAGTATTTT.